This passage covers 7 T cell receptor beta chains from one sample sequenced in a study of human T cells and chemical hapten exposure. Noted time point: patch test 1, 2 weeks after DPC sensitization. The treatment is: therapeutic diphenylcyclopropenone sensitization with weekly scalp DPC. Via MiXCR, TCRdb re-called the RACE reads, giving one row per CDR3 protein. Among under 200,000 distinct CDR3 sequences, roughly 15% were seen once, and the ten largest hold 1.5% to 2%. Material: whole blood, obtained in connection with sensitization to the hapten diphenylcyclopropenone (DPC). The origin of the receptors is a woman aged 30 to 39 with alopecia areata. Some clones in this sample may be carry-over from other donors' samples.

About this clonotype: At one end, the junction sequence differs from germline, possibly due to a read error. The chain employs TRBV18 and TRBJ1-2; 9 positions match TRBD1. CDR1 KGHSH and CDR2 LQKENI come from the germline V gene. The CDR3 has 13 amino acids. In DNA form, the CDR3 reads TGTACCAGCGCCCGGGACAGGGTGGATGGCTACACCTTC. It specifies CTSARDRVDGYTF.

Many counts were recorded for this clonotype. The chain has TRBV9 and TRBJ2-7; tentative D call: TRBD1 (6 bases). V lost 0 bases and J 6 bases, leaving 13 bases between the germline ends. In germline, CDR1 is SGDLS, CDR2 YYNGEE. This CDR3 spans 14 amino acids. In DNA, the CDR3 is TGTGCCAGCAGCGTAGCGGCACAGGGCACCGAGCAGTACTTC. It codes for CASSVAAQGTEQYF.

This clonotype was found a few times. The CDR3 nucleotides read TGTGCCAGCAGCCAAGTCGGTAACGAGCAGTACTTC. Amino acids: CASSQVGNEQYF. The chain is built from TRBV3-1 and TRBJ2-7; D unclear. Trimming stripped 1 base from V and 5 bases from J, with 6 bases between. From germline, CDR1 is LGHDT and CDR2 YNNKEL (reference sequence). There are 12 residues in the CDR3.

The chain joins TRBV4-1 to TRBJ1-2, with D hard to call. V lost 4 bases, J lost 0 bases, and 9 bases lay in between. Germline values: CDR1 MGHRA, CDR2 YSYEKL. The CDR3 runs to 14 residues. CDR3 nucleotides: TGCGCCAGCAGCCTTAGAATTTCTAACTATGGCTACACCTTC. It yields the protein CASSLRISNYGYTF.

There are many counts of this clonotype. The rearrangement links TRBV7-9 to TRBJ2-3, with TRBD1 matching over 7 bases. Unmatched junction bases numbered 7, after V lost 2 bases and J lost 2 bases. The CDR3 sequence is 16 residues long. CDR1 SEHNR and CDR2 FQNEAQ come from the germline V gene (reference sequence). In nucleotides, the CDR3 is TGTGCCAGCAGCTTACCCAGACAGGGTTTCACAGATACGCAGTATTTT. It yields the protein CASSLPRQGFTDTQYF.

This clonotype was recorded at least ten times. The chain has TRBV28 and TRBJ2-7, with TRBD1 as a possible D gene (5 bases). V was trimmed by 7 bases and J by 5 bases, leaving 12 bases between them. This CDR3 region has 12 residues. CDR1 and CDR2 from the germline V gene are MDHEN and SYDVKM. The CDR3 region is CASKGMSDEQYF. The CDR3 coding sequence is TGTGCCAGCAAGGGGATGAGCGACGAGCAGTACTTC.

The rearrangement links TRBV29-1 to TRBJ2-7; tentatively, D is TRBD1 (6 bases). The CDR3 is 12 amino acids. The germline V gene has CDR1 SQVTM and CDR2 ANQGSEA. The V end lost 7 bases, the J end lost 0 bases, and 10 bases lay between the germline ends. The CDR3 nucleotides read TGCAGCGCCCGGACAGCCTCCTACGAGCAGTACTTC. This codes for CSARTASYEQYF.